The 9 T cell receptor beta chains given below trace back to one sample, sequenced in a study of T-cell memory formation after mild COVID-19 listed by TCRdb under 2021. Receptors were amplified or captured by 5' RACE. These reads were obtained on an Illumina NovaSeq 6000. TCRdb reanalyzed the raw reads on its own, using fastp at Q25 for trimming and MiXCR for clone calling, and kept in-frame beta chains. Each record represents a unique CDR3 protein, reported with the most common genes and DNA among its rows. The sample includes about 500,000 distinct CDR3 sequences, with over 20% observed a single time. In total, the top ten clones hold approximately 13% of the sample. Sequencing was performed on PBMCs or a T cell subset sorted from them (not recorded which). These receptors all stem from an adult woman who had mild COVID-19 (a few samples of this study predate the infection). The sample titles of this study are shuffled in the database, so cell type and time point are left out; the donor was told from shared clones.

This clonotype has only a few counts. The chain uses TRBV7-9 and TRBJ2-1, with D uncertain. The germline gives CDR1 SEHNR, CDR2 FQNEAQ (reference sequence). The CDR3 runs 8 residues. The CDR3 DNA follows: TGTACCGACAATGAGCAGTTCTTC. Its translation: CTDNEQFF. The full variable domain, rest sourced from reference TRBV7-9 and TRBJ2-1, is DTGVSQNPRHKITKRGQNVTFRCDPISEHNRLYWYRQTLGQGPEFLTYFQNEAQLEKSRLLSDRFSAERPKGSFSTLEIQRTEQGDSAMYLCTDNEQFFGPGTRLTVL.

A few counts support this clonotype. The chain recombines TRBV6-5 with TRBJ2-7; 7 positions agree with TRBD1. With 7 bases clipped from V and 3 bases from J, the junction kept 6 bases outside the gene matches. CDR3 length: 13 amino acids. The germline CDR1 and CDR2 sequences are MNHEY and SVGAGI. The CDR3 region has the DNA TGTGCCAGCAACCCAGGGGGACACTACGAGCAGTACTTC. Its protein product is CASNPGGHYEQYF.

This clonotype was detected a few times. J is TRBJ2-7 and V is TRBV29-1; 7 bases are a match to TRBD1. V dropped 5 bases and J dropped 1; count of bases not matched to a gene: 14. From germline, CDR1 is SQVTM and CDR2 ANQGSEA. This CDR3 is 16 amino acids long. The CDR3 here is CSVRKRGQEQSYEQYF. DNA for the CDR3: TGCAGCGTTAGAAAGAGAGGACAGGAACAATCCTACGAGCAGTACTTC.

J is TRBJ2-7 and V is TRBV27; 9 bases align to TRBD1. The CDR3 has 15 amino acids. Trimming at V came to 6 bases and at J to 3 bases, leaving 9 bases not matched to a gene. Per the germline V gene, CDR1 is MNHEY and CDR2 is SMNVEV (reference sequence). CDR3 region: CASRKGQGGYYEQYF. The CDR3 DNA reads as TGTGCCAGCAGAAAGGGACAGGGAGGGTACTACGAGCAGTACTTC.

This sequence joins TRBV24-1 and TRBJ1-1; tentative D call: TRBD1 (6 bases). Deletions cut 1 base from V and 6 bases from J, with 8 bases between. The CDR3 spans 13 residues. Germline V lookup: CDR1 KGHDR, CDR2 SFDVKD. CDR3 DNA sequence: TGTGCCACCAGTGATTTAGGGGGGTCTGAAGCTTTCTTT. Encoded protein: CATSDLGGSEAFF.

This clonotype was seen a few times. The V and J genes are TRBV15 and TRBJ1-1; unclear D gene. The CDR3 has 14 residues. V was trimmed by 0 bases and J by 2 bases, leaving 7 bases between them. Germline-derived CDR1 and CDR2 are LNHNV and YYDKDF (reference sequence). The CDR3 DNA sequence: TGTGCCACCAGCAGAGAGATCGGCAACACTGAAGCTTTCTTT. As protein: CATSREIGNTEAFF. Filled out from reference TRBV15 and TRBJ1-1, the complete variable domain reads DAMVIQNPRYQVTQFGKPVTLSCSQTLNHNVMYWYQQKSSQAPKLLFHYYDKDFNNEADTPDNFQSRRPNTSFCFLDIRSPGLGDTAMYLCATSREIGNTEAFFGQGTRLTVV.

The genes are TRBV10-3 and TRBJ1-1; weak D call: TRBD1 (5 bases). Germline lookup yields CDR1 ENHRY and CDR2 SYGVKD. The CDR3 has 16 amino acids. Trimming shortened V by 5 bases and J by 0 bases, and 16 bases separated the two germline ends. The CDR3 coding sequence is TGTGCCATCAGTAGACTGGGACCTTCCGTGAACACTGAAGCTTTCTTT. Amino acid sequence: CAISRLGPSVNTEAFF.

J is TRBJ2-7 and V is TRBV9; a possible D gene is TRBD2 (6 bases). CDR1 is SGDLS, CDR2 YYNGEE, per germline. The CDR3 has 14 amino acids. V shed 3 bases and J shed 3 bases, with 13 bases lying between them. The CDR3 loop is CASSAGTDYYEQYF. CDR3 bases: TGTGCCAGCAGCGCCGGGACGGACTACTACGAGCAGTACTTC. The whole variable domain, remainder taken from reference TRBV9 and TRBJ2-7, is DSGVTQTPKHLITATGQRVTLRCSPRSGDLSVYWYQQSLDQGLQFLIQYYNGEERAKGNILERFSAQQFPDLHSELNLSSLELGDSALYFCASSAGTDYYEQYFGPGTRLTVT.

This clonotype showed up just a few times. The chain recombines TRBV5-4 with TRBJ2-2, with TRBD2 matching 9 bases. Per the germline V gene, CDR1 is SGHNT and CDR2 is YYREEE (reference sequence). The CDR3 sequence is 17 residues long. The junction had 9 bases not matched to a gene; V was cut back by 4 bases and J by 2 bases. The CDR3 bases are TGTGCCAGCAGCCTCTTTGCGGGGGGGCAAAACACCGGGGAGCTGTTTTTT. Protein sequence: CASSLFAGGQNTGELFF.